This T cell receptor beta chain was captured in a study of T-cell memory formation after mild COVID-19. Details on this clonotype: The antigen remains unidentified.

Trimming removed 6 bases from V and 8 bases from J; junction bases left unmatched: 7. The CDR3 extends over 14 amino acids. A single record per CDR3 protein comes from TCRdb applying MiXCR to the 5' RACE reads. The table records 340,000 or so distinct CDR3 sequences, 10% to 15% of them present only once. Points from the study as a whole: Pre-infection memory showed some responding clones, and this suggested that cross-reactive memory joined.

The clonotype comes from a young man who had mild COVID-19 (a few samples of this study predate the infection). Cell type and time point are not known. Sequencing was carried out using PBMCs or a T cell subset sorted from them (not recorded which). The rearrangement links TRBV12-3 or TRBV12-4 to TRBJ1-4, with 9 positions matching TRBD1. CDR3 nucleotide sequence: TGTGCCAGCAGATCGAGACAGGGGGACGAAAAACTGTTTTTT. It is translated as CASRSRQGDEKLFF.